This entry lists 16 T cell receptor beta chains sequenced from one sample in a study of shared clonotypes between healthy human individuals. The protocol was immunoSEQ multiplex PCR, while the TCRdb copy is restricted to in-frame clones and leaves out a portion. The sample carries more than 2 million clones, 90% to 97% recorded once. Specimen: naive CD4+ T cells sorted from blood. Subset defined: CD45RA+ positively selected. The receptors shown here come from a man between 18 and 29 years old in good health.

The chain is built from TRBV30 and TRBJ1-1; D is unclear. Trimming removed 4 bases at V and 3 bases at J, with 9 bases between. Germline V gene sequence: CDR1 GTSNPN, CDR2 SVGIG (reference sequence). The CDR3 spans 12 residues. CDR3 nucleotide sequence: TGTGCCTGGACCGGTTATGACACTGAAGCTTTCTTT. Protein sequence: CAWTGYDTEAFF.

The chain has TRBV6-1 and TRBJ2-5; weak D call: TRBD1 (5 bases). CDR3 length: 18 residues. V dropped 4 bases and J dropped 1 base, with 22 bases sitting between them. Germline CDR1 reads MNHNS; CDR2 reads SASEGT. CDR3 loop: CASSGGGQRPPFQETQYF. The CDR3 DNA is TGTGCCAGCAGTGGCGGCGGACAAAGGCCCCCTTTCCAAGAGACCCAGTACTTC.

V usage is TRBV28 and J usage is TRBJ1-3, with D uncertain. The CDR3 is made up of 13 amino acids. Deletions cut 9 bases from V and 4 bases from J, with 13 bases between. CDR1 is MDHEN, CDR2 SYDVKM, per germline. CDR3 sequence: CASITRAGNTIYF. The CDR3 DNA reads TGTGCCAGTATAACCCGGGCGGGAAACACCATATATTTT.

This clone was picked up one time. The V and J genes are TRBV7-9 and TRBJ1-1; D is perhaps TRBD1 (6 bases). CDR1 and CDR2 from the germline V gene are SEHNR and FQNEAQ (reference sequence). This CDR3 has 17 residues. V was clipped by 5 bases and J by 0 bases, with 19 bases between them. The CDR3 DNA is TGTGCCAGCAGCACCGGGGGGCTTGTAAATATGAACACTGAAGCTTTCTTT. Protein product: CASSTGGLVNMNTEAFF.

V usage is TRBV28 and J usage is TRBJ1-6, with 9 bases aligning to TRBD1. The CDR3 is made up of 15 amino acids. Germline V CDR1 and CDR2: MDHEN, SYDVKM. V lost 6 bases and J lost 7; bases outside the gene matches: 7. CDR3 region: CASSFRTGVNSPLHF. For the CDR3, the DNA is TGTGCCAGCAGCTTCCGGACAGGGGTCAATTCACCCCTCCACTTT.

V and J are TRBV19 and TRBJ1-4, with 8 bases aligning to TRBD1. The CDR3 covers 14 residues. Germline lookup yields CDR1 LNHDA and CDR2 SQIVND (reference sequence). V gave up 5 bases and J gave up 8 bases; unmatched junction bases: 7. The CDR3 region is CASSLGQEREKLFF. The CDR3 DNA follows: TGTGCCAGTAGTCTGGGACAGGAAAGGGAAAAACTGTTTTTT.

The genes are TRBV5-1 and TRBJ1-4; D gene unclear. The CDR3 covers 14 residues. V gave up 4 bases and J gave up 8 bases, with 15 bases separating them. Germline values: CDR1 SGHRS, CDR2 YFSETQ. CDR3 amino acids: CASSRTEGEEKLFF. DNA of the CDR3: TGCGCCAGCAGCCGCACCGAGGGAGAGGAAAAACTGTTTTTT.

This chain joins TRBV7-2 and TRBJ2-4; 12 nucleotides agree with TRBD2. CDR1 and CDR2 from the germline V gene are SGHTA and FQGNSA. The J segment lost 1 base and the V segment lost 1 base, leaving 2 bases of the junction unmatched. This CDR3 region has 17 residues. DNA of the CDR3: TGTGCCAGCAGCTTAGGTGGACTAGCGGGGGCCAAAAACATTCAGTACTTC. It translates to CASSLGGLAGAKNIQYF.

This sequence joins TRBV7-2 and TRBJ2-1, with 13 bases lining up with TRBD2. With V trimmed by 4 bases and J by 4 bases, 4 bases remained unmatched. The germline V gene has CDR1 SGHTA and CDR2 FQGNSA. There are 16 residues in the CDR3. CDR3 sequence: CASSWGTSGIYNEQFF. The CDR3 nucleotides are TGTGCCAGCAGCTGGGGGACTAGCGGGATTTACAATGAGCAGTTCTTC.

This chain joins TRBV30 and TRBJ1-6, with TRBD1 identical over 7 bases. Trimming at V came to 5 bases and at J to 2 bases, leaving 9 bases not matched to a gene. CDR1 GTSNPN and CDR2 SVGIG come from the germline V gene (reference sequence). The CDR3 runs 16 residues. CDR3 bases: TGTGCCTGGGGGACGACAGGGCCGACCTATAATTCACCCCTCCACTTT. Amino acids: CAWGTTGPTYNSPLHF. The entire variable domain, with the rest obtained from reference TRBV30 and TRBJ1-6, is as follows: SQTIHQWPATLVQPVGSPLSLECTVEGTSNPNLYWYRQAAGRGLQLLFYSVGIGQISSEVPQNLSASRPQDRQFILSSKKLLLSDSGFYLCAWGTTGPTYNSPLHFGNGTRLTVT.

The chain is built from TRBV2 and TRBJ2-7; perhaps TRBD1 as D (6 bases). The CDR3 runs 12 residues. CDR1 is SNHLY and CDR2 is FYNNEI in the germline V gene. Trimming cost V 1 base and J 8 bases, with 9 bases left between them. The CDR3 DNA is TGTGCCAGCAGTGAAGTGACAGGTCAGCAGTACTTC. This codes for CASSEVTGQQYF.

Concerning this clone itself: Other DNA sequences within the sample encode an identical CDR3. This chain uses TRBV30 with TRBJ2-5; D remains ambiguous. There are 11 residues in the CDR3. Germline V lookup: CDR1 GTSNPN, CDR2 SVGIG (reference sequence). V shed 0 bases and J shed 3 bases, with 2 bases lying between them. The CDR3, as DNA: TGTGCCTGGAGTGTCAAAGAGACCCAGTACTTC. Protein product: CAWSVKETQYF.

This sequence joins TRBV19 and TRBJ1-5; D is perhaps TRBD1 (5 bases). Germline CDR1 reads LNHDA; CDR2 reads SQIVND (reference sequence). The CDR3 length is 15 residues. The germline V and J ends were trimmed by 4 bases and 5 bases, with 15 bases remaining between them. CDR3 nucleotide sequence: TGTGCCAGTAGTAACAGGTTTCAGGTGGATCAGCCCCAGCATTTT. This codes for CASSNRFQVDQPQHF.

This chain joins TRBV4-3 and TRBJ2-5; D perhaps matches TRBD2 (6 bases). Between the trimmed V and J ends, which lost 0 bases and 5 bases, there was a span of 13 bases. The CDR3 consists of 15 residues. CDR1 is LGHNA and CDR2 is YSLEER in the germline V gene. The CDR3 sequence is CASSQDPLAWETQYF. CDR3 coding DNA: TGCGCCAGCAGCCAAGATCCCCTAGCGTGGGAGACCCAGTACTTC.

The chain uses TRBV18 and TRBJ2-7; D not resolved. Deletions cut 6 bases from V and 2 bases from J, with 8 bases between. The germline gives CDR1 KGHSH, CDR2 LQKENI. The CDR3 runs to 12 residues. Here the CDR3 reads CASSLSTYEQYF. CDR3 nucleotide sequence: TGTGCCAGCTCCCTCTCCACCTACGAGCAGTACTTC.

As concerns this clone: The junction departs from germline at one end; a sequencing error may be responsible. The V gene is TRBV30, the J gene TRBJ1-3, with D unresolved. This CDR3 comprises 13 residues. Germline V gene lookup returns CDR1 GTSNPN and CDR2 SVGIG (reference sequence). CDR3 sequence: CAWSVSAGNTIYF. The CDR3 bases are TGTGCCTGGTCAGTCTCCGCTGGTAACACCATATATTTT. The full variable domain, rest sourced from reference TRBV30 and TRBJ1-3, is SQTIHQWPATLVQPVGSPLSLECTVEGTSNPNLYWYRQAAGRGLQLLFYSVGIGQISSEVPQNLSASRPQDRQFILSSKKLLLSDSGFYLCAWSVSAGNTIYFGEGSWLTVV.